The TCR beta chain described here comes from a study of T-cell memory formation after mild COVID-19. Study-wide findings and caveats: Some clones that responded turned up in pre-infection memory, which suggests that cross-reactive memory joined in. Largely, contracting CD4+ clones fell within CM and EM, and contracting CD8+ clones within EMRA.

Germline assignment: CDR1 SQVTM and CDR2 ANQGSEA. CDR3 length: 12 residues. MiXCR was run by TCRdb on the 5' RACE reads, yielding one entry per CDR3 protein. Of roughly 500,000 distinct CDR3 sequences in the sample, 20% were seen once. Concerning this clonotype: What it recognizes is unknown. The junction differs from germline at one of its ends, possibly a read error.

Sequenced input: PBMCs or a T cell subset sorted from them (not recorded which). The TCR originated in an adult woman who had mild COVID-19 (a few samples of this study predate the infection). Cell type and time point are not known. J is TRBJ2-7 and V is TRBV29-1, with TRBD1 matching over 7 bases. CDR3 in amino acids: CSVEGDSYEQYF. The CDR3 nucleotides read TGCAGCGTCGAAGGGGACAGTTACGAGCAGTACTTC.